This entry concerns a single T cell receptor (beta chain). Its antigen is not identified. Profiled with immunoSEQ multiplex PCR; TCRdb holds only in-frame clones, not every one. The repertoire holds around 150,000 clones, nearly 90% seen once, with approximately 10% in the top ten. The sample is drawn from a study of cytomegalovirus exposure and HLA in healthy donors. About the study: A subsequent analysis reported that the 95 to 150 validation repertoires were produced on the same platform that had also been used for the 550 to 750 first-cohort repertoires. Study-level findings and limits: In vitro, three CMV-associated chains proved specific for CMV antigens.

V shed 4 bases and J shed 3 bases, with 12 bases lying between them. Germline loops: CDR1 SGHTA, CDR2 FQGTGA. This CDR3 comprises 14 residues. The specimen was PBMCs. The clonotype originates from a woman under 30 in good health and CMV-seropositive. This chain joins TRBV7-3 and TRBJ1-1; tentatively, D is TRBD1 (5 bases). The DNA for the CDR3 is TGTGCCAGCAGCTCCAGGGCACAGGACACTGAAGCTTTCTTT. As protein: CASSSRAQDTEAFF.